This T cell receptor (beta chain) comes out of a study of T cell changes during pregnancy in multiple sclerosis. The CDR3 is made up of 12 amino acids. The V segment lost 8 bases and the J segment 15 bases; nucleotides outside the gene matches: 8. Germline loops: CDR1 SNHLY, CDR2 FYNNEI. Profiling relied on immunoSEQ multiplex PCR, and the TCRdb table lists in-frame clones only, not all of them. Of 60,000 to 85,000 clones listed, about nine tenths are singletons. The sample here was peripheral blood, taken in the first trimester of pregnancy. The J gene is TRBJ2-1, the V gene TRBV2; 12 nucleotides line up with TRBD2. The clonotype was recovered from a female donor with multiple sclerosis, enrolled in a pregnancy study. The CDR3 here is CASGLAGGPAFF. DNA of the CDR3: TGTGCCAGCGGGCTAGCGGGGGGGCCAGCGTTCTTC.